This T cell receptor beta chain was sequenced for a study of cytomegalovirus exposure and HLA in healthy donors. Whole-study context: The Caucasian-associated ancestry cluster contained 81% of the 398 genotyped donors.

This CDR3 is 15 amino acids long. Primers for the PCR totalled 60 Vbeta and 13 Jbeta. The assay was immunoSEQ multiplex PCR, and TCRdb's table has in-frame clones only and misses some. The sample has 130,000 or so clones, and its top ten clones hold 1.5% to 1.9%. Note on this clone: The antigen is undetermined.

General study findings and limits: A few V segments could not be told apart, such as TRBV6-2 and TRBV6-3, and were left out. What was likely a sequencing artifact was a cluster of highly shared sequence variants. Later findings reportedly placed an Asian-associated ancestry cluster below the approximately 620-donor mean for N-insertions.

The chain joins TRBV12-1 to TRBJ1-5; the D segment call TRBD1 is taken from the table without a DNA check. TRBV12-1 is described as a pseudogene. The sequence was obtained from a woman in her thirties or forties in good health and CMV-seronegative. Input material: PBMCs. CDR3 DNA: TGTGCCAGCAGTTCAGGGGCGTATAGCAATCAGCCCCAGCATTTT. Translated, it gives CASSSGAYSNQPQHF.